These 10 T cell receptor beta chains share one sample of origin, sequenced in a study of OX40 agonist ivuxolimab in advanced cancers. The assay was immunoSEQ multiplex PCR, and TCRdb's table has in-frame clones only and misses some. Found here are 30,000 to 40,000 clones, approximately 89% of them singletons; the top ten hold 9.1%. The source was CD4+ or CD8+ T cells sorted from blood, collected in a trial of the OX40 agonist ivuxolimab. Receptors originate from an adult with an advanced solid tumor such as melanoma, head and neck, liver or kidney cancer.

The chain carries TRBV15 and TRBJ2-5; TRBD2 aligns across 10 bases. Germline V gene sequence: CDR1 LNHNV, CDR2 YYDKDF (reference sequence). V lost 0 bases to trimming and J lost 5 bases; unmatched junction nucleotides: 12. The CDR3 totals 18 residues. CDR3 bases: TGTGCCACCAGCAGAGAGGGACAAGCTAGCGGGAGTGAGGAGACCCAGTACTTC. It is translated as CATSREGQASGSEETQYF.

The J gene is TRBJ1-6, the V gene TRBV2, with no clear D. The CDR3 sequence is 14 residues long. V dropped 6 bases and J dropped 10 bases, with 16 bases sitting between them. Germline-derived CDR1 and CDR2 are SNHLY and FYNNEI. The CDR3 DNA reads as TGTGCCAGCAGGGCAGCGGGGATTGGATCACCCCTCCACTTT. As protein: CASRAAGIGSPLHF.

V usage is TRBV6-1 and J usage is TRBJ1-2, with 7 bases that match TRBD1. Germline CDR1 reads MNHNS; CDR2 reads SASEGT. The CDR3 has 12 amino acids. Trimming removed 6 bases from V and 8 bases from J; junction bases left unmatched: 6. The CDR3 spells CASSFTGVGYTF. The DNA for the CDR3 is TGTGCCAGCAGCTTTACAGGGGTCGGCTACACCTTC.

This chain links TRBV7-3 with TRBJ2-5; D remains ambiguous. The CDR3 spans 13 residues. The germline V and J ends were trimmed by 1 base and 7 bases, with 10 bases remaining between them. CDR1 SGHTA and CDR2 FQGTGA come from the germline V gene. CDR3 amino acids: CASSLKGHGTQYF. CDR3 bases: TGTGCCAGCAGCTTAAAGGGTCATGGGACCCAGTACTTC.

The rearrangement links TRBV7-9 to TRBJ2-2; no clear D. Trimming removed 1 base from V and 7 bases from J, with 7 bases in between. Germline lookup yields CDR1 SEHNR and CDR2 FQNEAQ (reference sequence). There are 13 residues in the CDR3. The CDR3 here is CASSLGYVGELFF. The CDR3 DNA reads as TGTGCCAGCAGCTTAGGTTACGTCGGGGAGCTGTTTTTT.

The chain links TRBV19 to TRBJ2-7, with a tentative D call TRBD2 (6 bases). The CDR3 covers 15 residues. V was cut by 3 bases and J by 1 base, with 13 bases left in between. The germline gives CDR1 LNHDA, CDR2 SQIVND (reference sequence). CDR3 loop: CASSIWSSASYEQYF. CDR3 coding DNA: TGTGCCAGTAGTATCTGGTCTAGCGCATCCTACGAGCAGTACTTC.

This clone was counted only a few times. The chain recombines TRBV5-6 with TRBJ2-7; 11 bases match TRBD2. Germline assignment: CDR1 SGHDT and CDR2 YYEEEE. With V trimmed by 4 bases and J by 5 bases, 2 bases remained unmatched. This CDR3 contains 13 residues. CDR3: CASSPGLADEQYF. CDR3 coding DNA: TGTGCCAGCAGCCCGGGACTAGCGGACGAGCAGTACTTC.

This clone appeared once. The chain combines TRBV28 with TRBJ2-3, with 7 positions matching TRBD2. CDR3 size: 14 residues. Germline V gene sequence: CDR1 MDHEN, CDR2 SYDVKM. The V and J ends lost 7 bases and 1 base, in that order; junction bases with no gene match: 5. The DNA for the CDR3 is TGTGCCAGCACCCCGGCGGGGGGCACAGATACGCAGTATTTT. As protein: CASTPAGGTDTQYF.

The CDR3 DNA follows: TGTGCCAGCAGCCCGGGACGGATCTTGAACACTGAAGCTTTCTTT. Its translation is CASSPGRILNTEAFF. The rearrangement uses TRBV7-9 and TRBJ1-1, with a possible D match to TRBD1 (5 bases). CDR1 SEHNR and CDR2 FQNEAQ come from the germline V gene (reference sequence). The V gene lost 5 bases and the J gene lost 0 bases, with 13 bases spanning the gap. The CDR3 is 15 residues long. Together with reference TRBV7-9 and TRBJ1-1, the CDR3 gives the full variable domain: DTGVSQNPRHKITKRGQNVTFRCDPISEHNRLYWYRQTLGQGPEFLTYFQNEAQLEKSRLLSDRFSAERPKGSFSTLEIQRTEQGDSAMYLCASSPGRILNTEAFFGQGTRLTVV.

The V gene is TRBV19, the J gene TRBJ1-2; TRBD1 agrees at 8 bases. CDR1 is LNHDA and CDR2 is SQIVND in the germline V gene (reference sequence). The CDR3 has 14 residues. Losses at the gene ends were 4 bases for V and 2 bases for J; bases not matched to a gene: 3. The CDR3 DNA reads as TGTGCCAGTAGTACTCGACAGGGGAACTATGGCTACACCTTC. Protein: CASSTRQGNYGYTF.